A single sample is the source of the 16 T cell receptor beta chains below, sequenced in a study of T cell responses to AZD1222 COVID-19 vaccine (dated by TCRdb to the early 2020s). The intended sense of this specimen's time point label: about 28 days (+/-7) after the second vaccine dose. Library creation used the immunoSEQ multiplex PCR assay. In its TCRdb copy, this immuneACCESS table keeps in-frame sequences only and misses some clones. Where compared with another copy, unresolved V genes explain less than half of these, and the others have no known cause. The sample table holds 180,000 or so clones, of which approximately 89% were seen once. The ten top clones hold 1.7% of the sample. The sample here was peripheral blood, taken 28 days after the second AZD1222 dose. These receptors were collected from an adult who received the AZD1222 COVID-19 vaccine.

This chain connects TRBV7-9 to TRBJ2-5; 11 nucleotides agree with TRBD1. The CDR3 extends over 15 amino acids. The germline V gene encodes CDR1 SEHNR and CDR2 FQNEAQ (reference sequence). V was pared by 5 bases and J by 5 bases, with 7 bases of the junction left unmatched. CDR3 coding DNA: TGTGCCAGCAGCCCAGGACAGGGGGCGTTGGAGACCCAGTACTTC. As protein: CASSPGQGALETQYF.

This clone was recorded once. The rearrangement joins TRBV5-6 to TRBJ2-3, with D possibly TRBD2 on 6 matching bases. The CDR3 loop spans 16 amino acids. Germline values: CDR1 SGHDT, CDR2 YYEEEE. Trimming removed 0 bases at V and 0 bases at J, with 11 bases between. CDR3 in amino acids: CASSLGGDPSTDTQYF. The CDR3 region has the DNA TGTGCCAGCAGCTTGGGCGGGGACCCTAGCACAGATACGCAGTATTTT.

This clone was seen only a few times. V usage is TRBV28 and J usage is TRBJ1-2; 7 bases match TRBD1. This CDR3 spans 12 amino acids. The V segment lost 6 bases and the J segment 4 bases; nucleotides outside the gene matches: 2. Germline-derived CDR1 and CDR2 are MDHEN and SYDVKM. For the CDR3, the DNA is TGTGCCAGCAGGGGACAGCCCTATGGCTACACCTTC. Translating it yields CASRGQPYGYTF.

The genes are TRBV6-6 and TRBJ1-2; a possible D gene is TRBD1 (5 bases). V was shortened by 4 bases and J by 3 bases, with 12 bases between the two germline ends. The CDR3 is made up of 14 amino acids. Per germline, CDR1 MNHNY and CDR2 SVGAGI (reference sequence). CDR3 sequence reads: CASSSPPGHYGYTF. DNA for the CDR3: TGTGCCAGCAGTTCCCCCCCGGGACACTATGGCTACACCTTC.

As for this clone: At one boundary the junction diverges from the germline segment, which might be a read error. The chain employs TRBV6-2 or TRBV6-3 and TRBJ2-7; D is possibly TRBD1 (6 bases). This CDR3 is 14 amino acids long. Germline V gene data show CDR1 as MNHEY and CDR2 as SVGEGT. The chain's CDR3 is CASNPRGSSYEQYF. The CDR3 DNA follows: TGTGCTAGCAACCCTAGGGGGAGCTCCTACGAGCAGTACTTC.

CDR3 sequence: CATSDPVSGEQYF. For the CDR3, the DNA is TGTGCCACCAGTGATCCGGTTTCTGGGGAGCAGTACTTC. This chain joins TRBV24-1 and TRBJ2-7; D is ambiguous. The ends were cut back, 3 bases at V and 7 bases at J, with 12 bases in the middle. Germline CDR1 and CDR2: KGHDR and SFDVKD. This CDR3 region has 13 residues.

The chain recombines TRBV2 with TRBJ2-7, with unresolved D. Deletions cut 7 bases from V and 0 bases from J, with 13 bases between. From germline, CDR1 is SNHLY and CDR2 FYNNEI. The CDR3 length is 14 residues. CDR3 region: CASKETFLSYEQYF. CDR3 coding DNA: TGTGCCAGCAAGGAGACCTTCCTCTCCTACGAGCAGTACTTC.

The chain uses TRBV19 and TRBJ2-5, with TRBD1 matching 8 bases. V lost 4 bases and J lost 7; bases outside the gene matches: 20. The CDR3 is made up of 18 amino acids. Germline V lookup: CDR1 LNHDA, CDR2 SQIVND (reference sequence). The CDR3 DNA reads TGTGCCAGTAGTACCGGGACAGGTAGGGGCCCCGGAGGACGGACCCAGTACTTC. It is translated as CASSTGTGRGPGGRTQYF.

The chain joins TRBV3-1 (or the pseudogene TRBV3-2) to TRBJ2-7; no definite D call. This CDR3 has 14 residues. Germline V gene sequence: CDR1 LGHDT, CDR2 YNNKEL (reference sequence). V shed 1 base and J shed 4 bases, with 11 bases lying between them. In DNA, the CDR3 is TGTGCCAGCAGCCAAGGGCGAGGATCATACGAGCAGTACTTC. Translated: CASSQGRGSYEQYF.

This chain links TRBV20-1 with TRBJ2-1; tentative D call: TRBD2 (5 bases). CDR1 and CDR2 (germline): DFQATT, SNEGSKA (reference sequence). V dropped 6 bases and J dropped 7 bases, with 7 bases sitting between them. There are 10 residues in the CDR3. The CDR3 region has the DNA TGCAGTGCAACGGGGAATGAGCAGTTCTTC. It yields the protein CSATGNEQFF.

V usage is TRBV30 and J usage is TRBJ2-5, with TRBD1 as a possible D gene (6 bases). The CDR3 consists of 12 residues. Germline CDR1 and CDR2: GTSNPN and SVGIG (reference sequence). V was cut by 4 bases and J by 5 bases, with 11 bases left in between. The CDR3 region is CAWTGAQETQYF. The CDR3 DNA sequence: TGTGCCTGGACAGGGGCGCAGGAGACCCAGTACTTC.

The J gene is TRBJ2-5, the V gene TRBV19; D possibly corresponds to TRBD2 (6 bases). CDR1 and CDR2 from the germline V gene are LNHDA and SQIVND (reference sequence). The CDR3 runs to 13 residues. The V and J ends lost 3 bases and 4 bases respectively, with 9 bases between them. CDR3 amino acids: CASSMEGLETQYF. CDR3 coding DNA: TGTGCCAGTAGTATGGAGGGTCTAGAGACCCAGTACTTC.

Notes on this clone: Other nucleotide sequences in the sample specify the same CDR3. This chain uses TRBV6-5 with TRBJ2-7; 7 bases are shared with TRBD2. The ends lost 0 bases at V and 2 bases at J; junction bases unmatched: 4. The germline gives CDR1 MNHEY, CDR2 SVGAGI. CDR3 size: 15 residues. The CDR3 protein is CASSYSASGAYEQYF. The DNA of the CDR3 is TGTGCCAGCAGTTACTCTGCTAGCGGAGCCTACGAGCAGTACTTC.

The CDR3 sequence is CASSIGAGPNEKLFF. CDR3 bases: TGTGCCAGTAGTATAGGGGCCGGACCTAATGAAAAACTGTTTTTT. This chain uses TRBV19 with TRBJ1-4, with unresolved D. The CDR3 is made up of 15 amino acids. V was trimmed by 1 base and J by 3 bases, leaving 9 bases between them. Germline CDR1 is LNHDA and CDR2 is SQIVND (reference sequence).

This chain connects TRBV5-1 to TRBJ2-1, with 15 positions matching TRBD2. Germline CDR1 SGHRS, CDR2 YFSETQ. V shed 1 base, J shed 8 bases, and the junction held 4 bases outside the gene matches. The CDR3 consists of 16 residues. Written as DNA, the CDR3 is TGCGCCAGCAGCTTGAGGACTAGCGGGAGGGCCTATGAGCAGTTCTTC. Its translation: CASSLRTSGRAYEQFF.

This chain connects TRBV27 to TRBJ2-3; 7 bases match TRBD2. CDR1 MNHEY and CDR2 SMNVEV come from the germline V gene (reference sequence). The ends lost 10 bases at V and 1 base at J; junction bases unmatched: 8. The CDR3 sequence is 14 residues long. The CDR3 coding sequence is TGTGCCACTACGGAGCGGGGACGCACAGATACGCAGTATTTT. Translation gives CATTERGRTDTQYF.